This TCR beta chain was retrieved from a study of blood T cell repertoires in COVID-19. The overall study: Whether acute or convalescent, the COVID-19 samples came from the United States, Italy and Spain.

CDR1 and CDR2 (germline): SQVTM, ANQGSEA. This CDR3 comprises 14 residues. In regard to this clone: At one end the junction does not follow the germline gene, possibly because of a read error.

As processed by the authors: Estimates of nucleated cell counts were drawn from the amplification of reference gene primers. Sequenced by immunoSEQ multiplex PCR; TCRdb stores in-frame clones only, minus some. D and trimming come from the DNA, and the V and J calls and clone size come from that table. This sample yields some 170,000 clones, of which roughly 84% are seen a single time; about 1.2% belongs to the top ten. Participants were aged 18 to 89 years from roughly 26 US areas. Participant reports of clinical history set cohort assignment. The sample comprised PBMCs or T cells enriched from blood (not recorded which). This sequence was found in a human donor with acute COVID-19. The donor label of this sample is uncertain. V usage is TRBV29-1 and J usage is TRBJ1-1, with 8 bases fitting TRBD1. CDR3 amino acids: CSAEVQGVNTEAFF. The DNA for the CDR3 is TGCAGCGCTGAAGTACAGGGGGTGAACACTGAAGCTTTCTTT.